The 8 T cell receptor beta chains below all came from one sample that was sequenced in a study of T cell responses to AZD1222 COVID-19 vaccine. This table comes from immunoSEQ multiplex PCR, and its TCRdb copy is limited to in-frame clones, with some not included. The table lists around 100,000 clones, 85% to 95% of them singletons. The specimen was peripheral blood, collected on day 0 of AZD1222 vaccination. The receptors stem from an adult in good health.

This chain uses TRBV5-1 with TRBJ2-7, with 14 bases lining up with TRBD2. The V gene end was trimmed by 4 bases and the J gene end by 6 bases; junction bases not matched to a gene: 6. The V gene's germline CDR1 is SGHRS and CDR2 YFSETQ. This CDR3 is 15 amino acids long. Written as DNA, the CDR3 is TGCGCCAGCAGCCTCCCGGGACTAGCGGGAGTCGAGCAGTACTTC. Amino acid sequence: CASSLPGLAGVEQYF.

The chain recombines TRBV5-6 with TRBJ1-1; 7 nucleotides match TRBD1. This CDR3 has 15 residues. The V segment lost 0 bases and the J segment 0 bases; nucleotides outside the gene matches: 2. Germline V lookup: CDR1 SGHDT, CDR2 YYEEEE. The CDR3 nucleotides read TGTGCCAGCAGCTTGGGCAGGGGGATGAACACTGAAGCTTTCTTT. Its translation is CASSLGRGMNTEAFF.

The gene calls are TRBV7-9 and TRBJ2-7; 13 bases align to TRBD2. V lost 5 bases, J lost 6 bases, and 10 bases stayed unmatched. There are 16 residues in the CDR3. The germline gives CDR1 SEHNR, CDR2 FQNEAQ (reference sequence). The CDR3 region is CASSLLAGGPVSEQYF. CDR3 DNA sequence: TGTGCCAGCAGCCTACTAGCGGGAGGGCCAGTTTCCGAGCAGTACTTC.

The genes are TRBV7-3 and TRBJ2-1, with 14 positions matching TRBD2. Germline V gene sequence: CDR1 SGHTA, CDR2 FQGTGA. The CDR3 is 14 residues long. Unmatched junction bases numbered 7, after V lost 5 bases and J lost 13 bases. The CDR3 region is CASSPGTSGSFQFF. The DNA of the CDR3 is TGTGCCAGCAGCCCCGGGACTAGCGGGAGCTTCCAGTTCTTC.

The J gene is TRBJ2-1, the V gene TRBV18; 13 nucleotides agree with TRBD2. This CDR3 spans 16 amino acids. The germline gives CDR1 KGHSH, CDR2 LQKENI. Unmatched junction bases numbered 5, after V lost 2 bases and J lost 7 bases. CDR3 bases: TGTGCCAGCTCACCAGGGACTAGCGGGATCACGAATGAGCAGTTCTTC. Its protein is CASSPGTSGITNEQFF.

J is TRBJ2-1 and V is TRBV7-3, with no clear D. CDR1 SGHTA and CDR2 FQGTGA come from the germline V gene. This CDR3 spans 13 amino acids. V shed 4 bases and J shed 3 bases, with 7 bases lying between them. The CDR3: CASSSEFYNEQFF. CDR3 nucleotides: TGTGCCAGCAGCTCTGAGTTCTACAATGAGCAGTTCTTC.

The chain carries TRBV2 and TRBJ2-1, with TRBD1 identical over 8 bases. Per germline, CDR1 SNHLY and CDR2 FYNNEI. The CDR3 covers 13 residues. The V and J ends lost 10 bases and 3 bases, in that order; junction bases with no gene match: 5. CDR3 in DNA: TGTGCCACCGCGACAGGGGTCTACAATGAGCAGTTCTTC. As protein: CATATGVYNEQFF.

The CDR3 region is CASTAGAPNYGYTF. The CDR3 coding sequence is TGTGCCAGTACCGCAGGGGCACCTAACTATGGCTACACCTTC. The chain carries TRBV19 and TRBJ1-2; tentative D call: TRBD1 (6 bases). Trimming took 7 bases from V and 0 from J, leaving 12 bases between them. Germline V gene sequence: CDR1 LNHDA, CDR2 SQIVND (reference sequence). CDR3 size: 14 residues.